This section outlines one T cell receptor beta chain sequence together with its context. Its specificity is unknown. The sample is drawn from a study of T-cell memory formation after mild COVID-19. Overall study context: Largely, TCR clusters stayed within a single donor.

This CDR3 is built from 13 residues. The germline V and J ends were trimmed by 10 bases and 1 base, with 12 bases remaining between them. Germline V gene data show CDR1 as SGHVS and CDR2 as FNYEAQ. The authors produced TCR alpha and TCR beta cDNA libraries with sample barcodes and UMIs by 5'RACE using constant-segment primers. TCRdb ran MiXCR on the 5' RACE reads and lists one entry per CDR3 protein. The sample includes 100,000 to 130,000 distinct CDR3 sequences, around 15% of them seen just once. General observations from the study: Confirmation of SARS-CoV-2 specificity was lacking for second-wave clones peaking day 37. Mainly CM and EM harbored the contracting CD4+ clones; mainly EMRA harbored the CD8+ ones.

The sequencing sample was made of PBMCs or a T cell subset sorted from them (not recorded which). The chain joins TRBV7-6 to TRBJ2-3; no clear D. The receptor comes from a man aged 18 to 30 who had mild COVID-19 (a few samples of this study predate the infection). Cell type and time point are not known. CDR3 loop: CAIGRGGTDTQYF. The CDR3 DNA reads TGTGCCATCGGGCGAGGAGGCACAGATACGCAGTATTTT.